Ten or more counts support the clone carrying this TCR beta chain. In TCRdb, the 5' RACE reads were re-called with MiXCR into one record per CDR3 protein. The table records approximately 50,000 distinct CDR3 sequences, 14% to 15% of them present only once. The V and J ends lost 5 bases and 2 bases respectively, with 19 bases between them. Germline V CDR1 and CDR2: KGHSH, LQKENI. This CDR3 has 16 residues. The data are from a study of T cells of healthy individuals. The chain joins TRBV18 to TRBJ2-7; D assignment may be TRBD1 or TRBD2 (7 bases each). The receptor's source is a human donor in good health. The CDR3 bases are TGTGCCAGCTCATCATACACAGGGGAGGGGACCTACGAGCAGTACTTC. Residues: CASSSYTGEGTYEQYF.